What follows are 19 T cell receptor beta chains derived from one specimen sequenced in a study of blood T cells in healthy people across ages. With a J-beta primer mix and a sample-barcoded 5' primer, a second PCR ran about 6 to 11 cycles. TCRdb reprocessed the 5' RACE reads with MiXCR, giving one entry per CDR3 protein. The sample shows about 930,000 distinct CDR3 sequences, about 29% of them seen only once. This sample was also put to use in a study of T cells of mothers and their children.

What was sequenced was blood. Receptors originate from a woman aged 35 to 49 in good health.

The CDR3 here is CSVLGLAGQSYNEQFF. CDR3 DNA sequence: TGCAGCGTCTTAGGACTAGCGGGGCAATCCTACAATGAGCAGTTCTTC. The chain carries TRBV29-1 and TRBJ2-1; TRBD2 aligns across 12 bases. CDR1 SQVTM and CDR2 ANQGSEA come from the germline V gene. This CDR3 spans 16 amino acids. Trimming took 6 bases from V and 1 from J; bases not matched to a gene: 7.

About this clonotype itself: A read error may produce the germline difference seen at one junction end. The CDR3 here is CGAPLGYTGELFF. CDR3 DNA: TGCGGTGCCCCACTCGGGTACACCGGGGAGCTGTTTTTT. V gene TRBV20-1 combines with J gene TRBJ2-2; D ambiguous. CDR1 is DFQATT, CDR2 SNEGSKA, per germline (reference sequence). The CDR3 extends over 13 amino acids.

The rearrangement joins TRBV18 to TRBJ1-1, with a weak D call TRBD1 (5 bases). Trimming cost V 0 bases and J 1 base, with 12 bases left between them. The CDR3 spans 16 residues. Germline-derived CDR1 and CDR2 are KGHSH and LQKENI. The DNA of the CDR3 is TGTGCCAGCTCACCACCGCCAGGGCCCCCGAACACTGAAGCTTTCTTT. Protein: CASSPPPGPPNTEAFF.

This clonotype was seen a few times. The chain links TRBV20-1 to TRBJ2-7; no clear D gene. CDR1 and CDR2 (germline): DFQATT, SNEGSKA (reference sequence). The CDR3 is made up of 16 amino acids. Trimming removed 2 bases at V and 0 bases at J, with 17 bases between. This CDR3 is CSARTKREILSYEQYF. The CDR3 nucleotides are TGCAGTGCTAGAACTAAAAGGGAAATTCTCTCCTACGAGCAGTACTTC.

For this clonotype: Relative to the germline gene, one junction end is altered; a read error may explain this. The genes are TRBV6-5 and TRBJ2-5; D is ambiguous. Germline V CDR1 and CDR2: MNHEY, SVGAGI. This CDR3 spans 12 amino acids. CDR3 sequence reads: CVSSSPRQTQYF. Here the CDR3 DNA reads TGTGTCAGCAGTTCCCCTCGGCAGACCCAGTACTTC.

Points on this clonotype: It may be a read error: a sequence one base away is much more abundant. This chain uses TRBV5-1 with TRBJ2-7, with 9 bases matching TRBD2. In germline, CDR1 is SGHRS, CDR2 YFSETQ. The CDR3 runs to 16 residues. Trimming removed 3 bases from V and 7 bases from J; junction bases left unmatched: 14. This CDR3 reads CASSSGSGGSYNEQYF. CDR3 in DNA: TGCGCCAGCAGCTCCGGTAGCGGGGGCTCCTACAATGAGCAGTACTTC.

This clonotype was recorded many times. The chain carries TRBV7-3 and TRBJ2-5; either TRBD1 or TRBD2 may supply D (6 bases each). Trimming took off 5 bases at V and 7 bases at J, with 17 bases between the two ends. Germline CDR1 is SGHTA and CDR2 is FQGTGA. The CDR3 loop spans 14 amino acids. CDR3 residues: CASSVQGGSRTQYF. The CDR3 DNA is TGTGCCAGCAGCGTACAAGGGGGGTCAAGGACCCAGTACTTC.

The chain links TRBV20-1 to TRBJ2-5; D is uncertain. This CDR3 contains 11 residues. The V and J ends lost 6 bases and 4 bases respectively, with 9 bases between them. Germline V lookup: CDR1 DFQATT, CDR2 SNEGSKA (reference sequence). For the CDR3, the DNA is TGCAGTGCCAGAAAGGGAGAGACCCAGTACTTC. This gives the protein CSARKGETQYF.

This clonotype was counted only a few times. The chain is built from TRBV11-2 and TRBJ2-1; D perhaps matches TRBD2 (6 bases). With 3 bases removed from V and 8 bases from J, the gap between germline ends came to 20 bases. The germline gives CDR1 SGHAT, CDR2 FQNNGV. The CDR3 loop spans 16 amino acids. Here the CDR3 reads CASSLPGTRASHEQFF. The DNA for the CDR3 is TGTGCCAGCAGCTTGCCAGGGACTCGCGCAAGCCATGAGCAGTTCTTC.

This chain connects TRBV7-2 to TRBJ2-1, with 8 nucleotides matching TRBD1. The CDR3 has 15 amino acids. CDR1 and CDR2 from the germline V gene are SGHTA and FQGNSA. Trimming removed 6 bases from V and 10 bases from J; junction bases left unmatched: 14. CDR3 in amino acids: CASSHSRTGNYEQFF. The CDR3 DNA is TGTGCCAGCAGTCATTCAAGGACAGGGAACTACGAGCAGTTCTTC. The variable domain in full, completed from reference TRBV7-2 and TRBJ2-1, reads GAGVSQSPSNKVTEKGKDVELRCDPISGHTALYWYRQSLGQGLEFLIYFQGNSAPDKSGLPSDRFSAERTGGSVSTLTIQRTQQEDSAVYLCASSHSRTGNYEQFFGPGTRLTVL.

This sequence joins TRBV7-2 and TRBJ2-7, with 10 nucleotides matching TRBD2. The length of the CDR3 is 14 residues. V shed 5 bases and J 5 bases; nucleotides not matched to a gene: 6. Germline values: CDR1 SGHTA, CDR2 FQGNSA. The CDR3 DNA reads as TGTGCCAGCAGCCCCCGGAGCGGGAGGGACGAGCAGTACTTC. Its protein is CASSPRSGRDEQYF.

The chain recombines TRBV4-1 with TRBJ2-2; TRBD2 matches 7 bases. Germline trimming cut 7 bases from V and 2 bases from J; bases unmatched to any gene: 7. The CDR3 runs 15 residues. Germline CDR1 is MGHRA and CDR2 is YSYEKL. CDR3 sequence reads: CASKISGGNTGELFF. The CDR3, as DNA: TGCGCCAGCAAGATCTCGGGGGGAAACACCGGGGAGCTGTTTTTT.

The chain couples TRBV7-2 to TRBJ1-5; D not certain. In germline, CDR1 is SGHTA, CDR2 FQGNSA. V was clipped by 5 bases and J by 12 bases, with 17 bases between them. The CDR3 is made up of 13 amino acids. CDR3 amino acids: CASSDPNRDHQHF. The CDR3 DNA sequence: TGTGCCAGCAGCGATCCGAACCGGGATCACCAGCATTTT.

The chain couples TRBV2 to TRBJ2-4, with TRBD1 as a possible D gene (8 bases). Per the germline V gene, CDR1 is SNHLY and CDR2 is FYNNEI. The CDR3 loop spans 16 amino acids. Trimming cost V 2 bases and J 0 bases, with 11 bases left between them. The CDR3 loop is CASSETGGAAKNIQYF. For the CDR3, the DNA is TGTGCCAGCAGTGAAACAGGGGGGGCAGCCAAAAACATTCAGTACTTC.

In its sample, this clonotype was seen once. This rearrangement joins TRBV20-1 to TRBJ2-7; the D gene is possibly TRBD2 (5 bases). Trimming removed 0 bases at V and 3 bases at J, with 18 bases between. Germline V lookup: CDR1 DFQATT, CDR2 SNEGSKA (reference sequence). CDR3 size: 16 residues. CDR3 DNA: TGCAGTGCTAGAGATTTCGGGCAACTAGTCGGCTACGAGCAGTACTTC. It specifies CSARDFGQLVGYEQYF.

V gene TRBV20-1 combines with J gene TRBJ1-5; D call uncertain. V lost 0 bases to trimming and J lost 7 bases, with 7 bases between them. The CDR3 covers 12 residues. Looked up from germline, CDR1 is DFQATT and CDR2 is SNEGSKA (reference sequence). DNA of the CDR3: TGCAGTGCTAGAGATCTCAGCCAGCCCCAGCATTTT. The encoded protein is CSARDLSQPQHF.

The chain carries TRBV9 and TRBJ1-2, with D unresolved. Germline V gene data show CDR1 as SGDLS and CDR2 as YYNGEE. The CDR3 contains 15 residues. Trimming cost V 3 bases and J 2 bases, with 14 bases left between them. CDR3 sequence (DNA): TGTGCCAGCAGCGCAAGCTACACTGGGAACTATGGCTACACCTTC. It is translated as CASSASYTGNYGYTF. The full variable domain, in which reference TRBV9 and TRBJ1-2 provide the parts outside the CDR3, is DSGVTQTPKHLITATGQRVTLRCSPRSGDLSVYWYQQSLDQGLQFLIQYYNGEERAKGNILERFSAQQFPDLHSELNLSSLELGDSALYFCASSASYTGNYGYTFGSGTRLTVV.

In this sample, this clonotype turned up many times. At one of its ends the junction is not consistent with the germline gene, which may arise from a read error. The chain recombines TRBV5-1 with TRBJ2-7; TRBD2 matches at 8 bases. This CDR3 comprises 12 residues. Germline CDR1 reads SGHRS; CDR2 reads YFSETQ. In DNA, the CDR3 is TGTGCCAGCAGCGGGAGCTCCTACGAGCAGTACTTC. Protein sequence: CASSGSSYEQYF.

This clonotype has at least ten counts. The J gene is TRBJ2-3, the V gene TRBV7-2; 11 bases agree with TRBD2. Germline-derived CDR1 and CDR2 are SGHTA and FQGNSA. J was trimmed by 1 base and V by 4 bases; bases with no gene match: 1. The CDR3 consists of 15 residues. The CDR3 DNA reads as TGTGCCAGCAGCTCGGGACTAGCGGGCACAGATACGCAGTATTTT. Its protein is CASSSGLAGTDTQYF.